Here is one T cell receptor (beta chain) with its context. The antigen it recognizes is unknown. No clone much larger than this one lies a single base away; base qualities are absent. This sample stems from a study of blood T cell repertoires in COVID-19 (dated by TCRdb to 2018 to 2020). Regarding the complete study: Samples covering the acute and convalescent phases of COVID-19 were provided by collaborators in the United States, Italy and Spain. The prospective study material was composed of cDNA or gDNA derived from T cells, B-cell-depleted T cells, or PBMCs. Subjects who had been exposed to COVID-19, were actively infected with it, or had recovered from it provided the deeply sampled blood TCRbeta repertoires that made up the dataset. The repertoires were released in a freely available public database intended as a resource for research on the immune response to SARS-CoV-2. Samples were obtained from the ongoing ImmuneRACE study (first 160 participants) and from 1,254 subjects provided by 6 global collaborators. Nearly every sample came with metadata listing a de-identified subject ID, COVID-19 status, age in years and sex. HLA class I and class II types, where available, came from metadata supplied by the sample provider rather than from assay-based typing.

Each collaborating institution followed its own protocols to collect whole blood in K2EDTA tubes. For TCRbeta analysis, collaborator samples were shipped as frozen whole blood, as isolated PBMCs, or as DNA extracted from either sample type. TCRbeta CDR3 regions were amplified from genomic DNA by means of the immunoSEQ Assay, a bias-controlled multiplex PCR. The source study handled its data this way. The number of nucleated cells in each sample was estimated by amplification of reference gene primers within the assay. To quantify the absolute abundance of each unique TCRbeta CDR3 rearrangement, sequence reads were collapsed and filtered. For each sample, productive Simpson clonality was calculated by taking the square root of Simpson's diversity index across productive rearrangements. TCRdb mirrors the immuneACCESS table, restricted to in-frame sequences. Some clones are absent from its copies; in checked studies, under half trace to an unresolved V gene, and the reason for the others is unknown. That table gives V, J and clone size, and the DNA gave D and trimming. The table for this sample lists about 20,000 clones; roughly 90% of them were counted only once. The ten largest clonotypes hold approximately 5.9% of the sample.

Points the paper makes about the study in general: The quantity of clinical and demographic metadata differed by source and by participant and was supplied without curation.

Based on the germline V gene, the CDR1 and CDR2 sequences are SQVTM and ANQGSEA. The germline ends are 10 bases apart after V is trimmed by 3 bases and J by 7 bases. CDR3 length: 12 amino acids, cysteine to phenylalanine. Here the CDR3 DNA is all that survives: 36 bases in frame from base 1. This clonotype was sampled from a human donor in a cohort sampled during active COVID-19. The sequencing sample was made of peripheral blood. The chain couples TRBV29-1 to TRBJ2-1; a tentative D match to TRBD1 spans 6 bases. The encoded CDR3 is CSVEQGGNEQFF. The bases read TGCAGCGTTGAGCAAGGGGGAAATGAGCAGTTCTTC.